These T cell receptor beta chains were read from a single sample in a study of a mutant IDH1 vaccine in newly diagnosed glioma. Clones were read by immunoSEQ multiplex PCR, and TCRdb kept only the in-frame ones, dropping some. Of some 87,000 clones listed, just under 80% are singletons. The sequenced sample was PBMCs, obtained from a glioma patient treated with radiotherapy, temozolomide or both. The receptors shown here come from a man aged 35 to 55 with glioma. Both conserved end residues are part of each CDR3. Each record gives: clone size, V gene, D gene, J gene, CDR3 length, CDR3 protein, CDR3 DNA. A D gene is named only where the DNA matches it firmly. Expanded clones are given a class, and other clones once, few, many or no size at all.

size: NA; V: TRBV11-2; D: NA; J: TRBJ1-1; length: 13; CDR3: CASSFAENTEAFF; DNA: TGTGCCAGCAGCTTCGCAGAGAACACTGAAGCTTTCTTT
size: NA; V: TRBV10-2; D: TRBD2; J: TRBJ2-3; length: 17; CDR3: CASSQGLAGAGTDTQYF; DNA: TGCGCCAGCAGCCAGGGACTAGCGGGAGCTGGTACAGATACGCAGTATTTT
size: few; V: TRBV7-2; D: NA; J: TRBJ2-3; length: 16; CDR3: CASSSGDSFGADTQYF; DNA: TGTGCCAGCAGCTCAGGAGACTCCTTCGGGGCAGATACGCAGTATTTT
size: NA; V: TRBV28; D: NA; J: TRBJ1-1; length: 16; CDR3: CASSLSDLMRNTEAFF; DNA: TGTGCCAGCAGTTTATCCGATCTTATGAGGAACACTGAAGCTTTCTTT
size: NA; V: TRBV7-8; D: TRBD2; J: TRBJ2-6; length: 17; CDR3: CASTSPRAGAGANVLTF; DNA: TGTGCCAGCACCTCCCCCCGCGCGGGAGCTGGGGCCAACGTCCTGACTTTC
size: NA; V: TRBV7-3; D: TRBD2; J: TRBJ2-3; length: 17; CDR3: CASSLKGRREGADTQYF; DNA: TGTGCCAGCAGCTTAAAGGGTCGGCGGGAGGGTGCAGATACGCAGTATTTT
size: once; V: TRBV27; D: NA; J: TRBJ1-2; length: 14; CDR3: CASSSLGTFWGYTF; DNA: TGTGCCAGCAGTTCCCTTGGGACCTTTTGGGGCTACACCTTC
size: NA; V: TRBV5-6; D: TRBD1; J: TRBJ1-4; length: 15; CDR3: CASSLGQALFEKLFF; DNA: TGTGCCAGCAGCCTGGGACAGGCCCTTTTTGAAAAACTGTTTTTT
size: NA; V: TRBV7-9; D: TRBD2; J: TRBJ2-1; length: 16; CDR3: CASSLALAGRYNEQFF; DNA: TGTGCCAGCAGCTTAGCACTAGCGGGAAGGTACAATGAGCAGTTCTTC
size: once; V: TRBV28; D: NA; J: TRBJ2-7; length: 16; CDR3: CASRTWGRGKGGEQYF; DNA: TGTGCCAGCAGAACCTGGGGTAGGGGGAAGGGTGGCGAGCAGTACTTC
size: few; V: TRBV30; D: TRBD1; J: TRBJ1-1; length: 16; CDR3: CAWTQRQGYMNTEAFF; DNA: TGTGCCTGGACCCAGAGACAGGGATACATGAACACTGAAGCTTTCTTT
size: NA; V: TRBV7-2; D: TRBD2; J: TRBJ2-7; length: 15; CDR3: CASSLEAGDSYEQYF; DNA: TGTGCCAGCAGCCTAGAAGCGGGAGACTCCTACGAGCAGTACTTC
size: NA; V: TRBV29-1; D: NA; J: TRBJ2-7; length: 11; CDR3: CSVVQLNEQYF; DNA: TGCAGCGTTGTACAGCTCAACGAGCAGTACTTC
size: NA; V: TRBV5-1; D: NA; J: TRBJ1-1; length: 13; CDR3: CASSLGGNTEAFF; DNA: TGCGCCAGCAGCTTGGGTGGGAACACTGAAGCTTTCTTT
size: few; V: TRBV18; D: NA; J: TRBJ1-1; length: 13; CDR3: CASSLSGDTEAFF; DNA: TGTGCCAGCTCACTGTCGGGGGACACTGAAGCTTTCTTT
size: few; V: TRBV18; D: TRBD1; J: TRBJ1-5; length: 15; CDR3: CASSLGGQANQPQHF; DNA: TGTGCCAGCTCACTTGGGGGACAGGCGAATCAGCCCCAGCATTTT
size: NA; V: TRBV6-6; D: NA; J: TRBJ1-5; length: 16; CDR3: CASSYLGPDSNQPQHF; DNA: TGTGCCAGCAGTTACTTAGGGCCTGATAGCAATCAGCCCCAGCATTTT
size: NA; V: TRBV11-2; D: NA; J: TRBJ2-5; length: 13; CDR3: CASSLGDAVSQYF; DNA: TGTGCCAGCAGCTTAGGGGACGCGGTGTCTCAGTACTTC
size: NA; V: TRBV7-8; D: NA; J: TRBJ1-5; length: 14; CDR3: CASSIRSGFQPQHF; DNA: TGTGCCAGCAGTATACGTTCAGGGTTTCAGCCCCAGCATTTT
size: NA; V: TRBV11-2; D: TRBD2; J: TRBJ2-7; length: 16; CDR3: CASSSRLAGDPYEQYF; DNA: TGTGCCAGCAGCTCTCGACTAGCGGGGGACCCCTACGAGCAGTACTTC
size: once; V: TRBV4-2; D: TRBD1; J: TRBJ2-3; length: 16; CDR3: CASSHEPGQGADTQYF; DNA: TGTGCCAGCAGCCATGAACCGGGACAGGGAGCAGATACGCAGTATTTT
size: NA; V: TRBV7-9; D: NA; J: TRBJ2-3; length: 13; CDR3: CASNQGQTDTQYF; DNA: TGTGCCAGCAACCAGGGTCAGACAGATACGCAGTATTTT